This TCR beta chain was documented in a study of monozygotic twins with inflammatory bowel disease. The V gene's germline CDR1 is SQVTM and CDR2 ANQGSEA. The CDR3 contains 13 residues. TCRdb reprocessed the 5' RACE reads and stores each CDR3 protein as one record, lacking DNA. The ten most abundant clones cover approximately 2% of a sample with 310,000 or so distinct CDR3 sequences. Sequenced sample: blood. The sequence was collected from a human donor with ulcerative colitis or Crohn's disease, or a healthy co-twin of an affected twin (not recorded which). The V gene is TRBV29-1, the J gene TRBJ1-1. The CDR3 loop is CSVSSTANTEAFF.